There are many counts of the clone carrying this TCR beta chain. Authors of the study amplified TCR beta CDR3 regions from RNA transcripts. The study used the HTBI primer set for a first-round RT-PCR of the TCR CDR3. TCRdb used MiXCR to reprocess the multiplex PCR reads, holding one entry per CDR3 protein. The table lists about 180,000 distinct CDR3 sequences, more than 15% of them singletons. These data originate in a study of T cells in Graves' hyperthyroidism and ophthalmopathy. The clonotype originates from a woman between 50 and 59 years old with Graves' hyperthyroidism. Sequencing was carried out using blood.

The CDR3 DNA sequence: TGCAGTGCTGACAGGGGGCGAACAGATACGCAGTATTTT. Amino acids: CSADRGRTDTQYF. This sequence joins TRBV20-1 and TRBJ2-3, with TRBD1 identical over 10 bases. V lost 5 bases to trimming and J lost 3 bases; unmatched junction nucleotides: 2. The CDR3 loop spans 13 amino acids. Germline values: CDR1 DFQATT, CDR2 SNEGSKA (reference sequence).